This TCR beta chain was captured by sequencing in a study of blood T cell repertoires in COVID-19. Looking at the study overall: Researchers got acute and convalescent COVID-19 samples from the United States, Italy and Spain. Sources were T cells, B-cell-depleted T cells, or PBMCs; the material itself was cDNA or gDNA.

This CDR3 contains 17 residues. Authors' data handling: Estimation of nucleated cell counts was performed using reference gene primer amplification. Libraries were prepared by immunoSEQ multiplex PCR; TCRdb keeps only in-frame clonotypes and omits some of them. V and J calls plus clone size are reproduced from that table; the DNA served to infer D and trimming. The sample comprises more than 55,000 clones, approximately 89% of which are singletons, and over 6% rests with the top ten. The J gene is TRBJ1-4, the V gene TRBV21-1; the table gives TRBD1 as D, unverified against the DNA. TRBV21-1 is an annotated pseudogene. The clonotype was recovered from a woman in her 70s with acute or convalescent COVID-19. The sample was peripheral blood. CDR3 DNA sequence: TGTGCCAGCAGCAAAGAGGACAGTCTCCCAACTAATGAAAAACTGTTTTTT. Translation gives CASSKEDSLPTNEKLFF.